The source of this T cell receptor (beta chain) is a study of blood T cells in healthy people across ages. A J-beta primer mix and a sample-barcoded 5' primer were used in a second PCR of about 7 to 12 cycles. MiXCR was run by TCRdb on the 5' RACE reads, yielding one entry per CDR3 protein. Of some 670,000 distinct CDR3 sequences in the sample, over 40% were seen once. CDR1 and CDR2 from the germline V gene are ENHRY and SYGVKD. V lost 3 bases to trimming and J lost 4 bases, with 12 bases between them. This CDR3 has 15 amino acids. Specimen: blood. This receptor was taken from a woman of 80 years or more in good health. The genes are TRBV10-3 and TRBJ1-4; D is unresolved. The CDR3 DNA is TGTGCCATCAGTGATTTAGGAGGGTTTAATGAAAAACTGTTTTTT. It codes for CAISDLGGFNEKLFF.